This T cell receptor beta chain came from a study of T cell responses to AZD1222 COVID-19 vaccine. Findings and limits, study-wide: The breadth and depth of Spike-specific TCRs increased once two AZD1222 doses had been given. Repertoires were collected only later (after the peak T cell response had occurred). Donors were mostly white British, more females; clonal diversity possibly underestimated.

A note on this clone: Its target is not known.

TCRdb keeps only in-frame clones here, not all; method: immunoSEQ multiplex PCR. The sample holds 100,000 to 150,000 clones, 85% to 90% seen once. V was shortened by 1 base and J by 6 bases, with 12 bases between the two germline ends. This CDR3 has 14 residues. Germline loops: CDR1 SGDLS, CDR2 YYNGEE. This chain uses TRBV9 with TRBJ2-3; possible D gene TRBD1, 6 bases. The TCR was taken from an adult in good health. The sequencing used peripheral blood, collected on day 0 of AZD1222 vaccination. CDR3 coding DNA: TGTGCCAGCAGCGTATCGTCTAGGGGGGATACGCAGTATTTT. Amino acid sequence: CASSVSSRGDTQYF.